These 22 T cell receptor beta chains came from one sample sequenced in a study of blood T cell repertoires in COVID-19. Measured with immunoSEQ multiplex PCR; TCRdb has only the in-frame clones, and not every one. This repertoire shows some 86,000 clones, about 85% found once; its top ten account for more than 12%. Material for sequencing was peripheral blood. These receptor sequences come from a woman aged 70 to 79 with acute or convalescent COVID-19.

The chain uses TRBV5-6 and TRBJ1-2; 12 bases map to TRBD1. Germline lookup yields CDR1 SGHDT and CDR2 YYEEEE. The CDR3 sequence is 15 residues long. Trimming cost V 4 bases and J 8 bases; bases outside gene matches: 9. Written as DNA, the CDR3 is TGTGCCAGCAGCGTTCCGGGACAGGGGGCTACCGGCTACACCTTC. Its translation is CASSVPGQGATGYTF.

The rearrangement links TRBV30 to TRBJ1-6; perhaps TRBD1 as D (5 bases). Trimming pared 1 base from V and 9 bases from J, leaving 10 bases between. There are 13 residues in the CDR3. Germline V lookup: CDR1 GTSNPN, CDR2 SVGIG (reference sequence). The DNA for the CDR3 is TGTGCCTGGAGTGAGAACCAGGGTTCACCCCTCCACTTT. Translating it yields CAWSENQGSPLHF.

The J gene is TRBJ1-5, the V gene TRBV11-2, with 9 bases fitting TRBD1. Germline V lookup: CDR1 SGHAT, CDR2 FQNNGV. The V segment lost 10 bases and the J segment 7 bases; nucleotides outside the gene matches: 17. The CDR3 contains 16 residues. The DNA for the CDR3 is TGTGCCACTAAGGCCGGAATAACAGGGGGCCAGCAGCCCCAGCATTTT. Protein: CATKAGITGGQQPQHF. The whole variable domain, remainder taken from reference TRBV11-2 and TRBJ1-5, is EAGVAQSPRYKIIEKRQSVAFWCNPISGHATLYWYQQILGQGPKLLIQFQNNGVVDDSQLPKDRFSAERLKGVDSTLKIQPAKLEDSAVYLCATKAGITGGQQPQHFGDGTRLSIL.

V gene TRBV7-9 combines with J gene TRBJ1-1, with 8 positions matching TRBD1. The CDR3 has 15 amino acids. The J segment lost 1 base and the V segment lost 7 bases, leaving 8 bases of the junction unmatched. Germline V gives CDR1 SEHNR, CDR2 FQNEAQ (reference sequence). CDR3 sequence reads: CASTDRGTSNTEAFF. The CDR3 DNA reads TGTGCCAGCACCGACAGGGGAACTTCGAACACTGAAGCTTTCTTT. Using reference TRBV7-9 and TRBJ1-1 for the parts outside the CDR3, the full variable domain is DTGVSQNPRHKITKRGQNVTFRCDPISEHNRLYWYRQTLGQGPEFLTYFQNEAQLEKSRLLSDRFSAERPKGSFSTLEIQRTEQGDSAMYLCASTDRGTSNTEAFFGQGTRLTVV.

This clone appeared a few times. The chain links TRBV7-2 to TRBJ2-1; D perhaps matches TRBD2 (6 bases). The V gene lost 0 bases and the J gene lost 5 bases, with 14 bases spanning the gap. This CDR3 region has 16 residues. CDR1 and CDR2 (germline): SGHTA, FQGNSA. In DNA, the CDR3 is TGTGCCAGCAGCTTAGCGGGAGGCGTGATGGACAATGAGCAGTTCTTC. Protein sequence: CASSLAGGVMDNEQFF.

The chain joins TRBV5-6 to TRBJ2-5; 10 bases line up with TRBD1. The length of the CDR3 is 15 residues. With V trimmed by 2 bases and J by 5 bases, 6 bases remained unmatched. Germline CDR1 is SGHDT and CDR2 is YYEEEE. CDR3 region: CASSFPTGGFETQYF. DNA of the CDR3: TGTGCCAGCAGCTTCCCGACAGGGGGCTTTGAGACCCAGTACTTC.

This clone was observed once. This chain uses TRBV5-6 with TRBJ2-7, with a tentative D call TRBD1 (5 bases). The CDR3 sequence is 13 residues long. Deletions cut 1 base from V and 4 bases from J, with 9 bases between. From germline, CDR1 is SGHDT and CDR2 YYEEEE. CDR3 residues: CASSLRQGYEQYV. In nucleotides, the CDR3 is TGTGCCAGCAGCTTGAGGCAGGGTTACGAGCAGTACGTC.

The V gene is TRBV2, the J gene TRBJ1-6; 9 bases are shared with TRBD1. The germline CDR1 and CDR2 sequences are SNHLY and FYNNEI. This CDR3 is 17 amino acids long. V was clipped by 7 bases and J by 10 bases; unmatched bases: 17. The CDR3 DNA sequence: TGTGCCAGCATCAAACCGGGGACAGGGAGCCGTGGCTCACCCCTCCACTTT. Translation: CASIKPGTGSRGSPLHF. The full variable domain, completed using reference TRBV2 and TRBJ1-6, is EPEVTQTPSHQVTQMGQEVILRCVPISNHLYFYWYRQILGQKVEFLVSFYNNEISEKSEIFDDQFSVERPDGSNFTLKIRSTKLEDSAMYFCASIKPGTGSRGSPLHFGNGTRLTVT.

V is TRBV24-1 and J is TRBJ2-1; D perhaps matches TRBD1 (6 bases). The CDR3 is made up of 17 amino acids. V was shortened by 3 bases and J by 0 bases, with 14 bases between the two germline ends. CDR1 is KGHDR, CDR2 SFDVKD, per germline. The CDR3 is CATSDQGQTSSYNEQFF. In nucleotides, the CDR3 is TGTGCCACCAGTGATCAGGGACAAACGAGCTCCTACAATGAGCAGTTCTTC.

This clone was detected a few times. The J gene is TRBJ1-2, the V gene TRBV19; 8 bases are shared with TRBD1. Trimming cost V 3 bases and J 6 bases; bases outside gene matches: 6. The CDR3 length is 14 residues. The germline CDR1 and CDR2 sequences are LNHDA and SQIVND (reference sequence). CDR3 sequence: CASSIWTGHDGYTF. CDR3 nucleotides: TGTGCCAGTAGTATCTGGACAGGGCACGATGGCTACACCTTC. Using reference TRBV19 and TRBJ1-2 for the parts outside the CDR3, the full variable domain is DGGITQSPKYLFRKEGQNVTLSCEQNLNHDAMYWYRQDPGQGLRLIYYSQIVNDFQKGDIAEGYSVSREKKESFPLTVTSAQKNPTAFYLCASSIWTGHDGYTFGSGTRLTVV.

The chain links TRBV3-1 (or the pseudogene TRBV3-2) to TRBJ2-4; 8 bases match TRBD2. The CDR3 sequence is 14 residues long. Germline V CDR1 and CDR2: LGHDT, YNNKEL (reference sequence). J gave up 4 bases and V 6 bases, and 5 bases lay outside the gene matches. The CDR3 reads CASRSGGGKNIQYF. The CDR3 DNA follows: TGTGCCAGCAGGTCCGGGGGGGGAAAAAACATTCAGTACTTC.

The chain uses TRBV7-8 and TRBJ1-2; no clear D gene. The length of the CDR3 is 17 residues. Trimming stripped 5 bases from V and 0 bases from J, with 19 bases between. The germline gives CDR1 SGHVS, CDR2 FQNEAQ. The CDR3 region is CASSPRLISRANYGYTF. The CDR3 coding sequence is TGTGCCAGCAGCCCCAGACTTATCAGTCGCGCTAACTATGGCTACACCTTC.

This clone is a singleton in its sample. This rearrangement joins TRBV29-1 to TRBJ2-6; D unclear. Germline V gives CDR1 SQVTM, CDR2 ANQGSEA. Trimming took 5 bases from V and 0 from J, leaving 5 bases between them. This CDR3 spans 13 amino acids. CDR3: CSVSNSGANVLTF. CDR3 DNA: TGCAGCGTTTCCAACTCTGGGGCCAACGTCCTGACTTTC.

The rearrangement links TRBV7-9 to TRBJ2-3; TRBD2 is a possible D gene (6 bases). The germline V and J ends were trimmed by 5 bases and 2 bases, with 11 bases remaining between them. Looked up from germline, CDR1 is SEHNR and CDR2 is FQNEAQ (reference sequence). The CDR3 is 14 amino acids. The CDR3 DNA reads as TGTGCCAGCAGCCCAGGGACTTTCACAGATACGCAGTATTTT. Its translation is CASSPGTFTDTQYF.

The chain links TRBV23-1 to TRBJ2-7; perhaps TRBD2 as D (5 bases). TRBV23-1 is identified as an open reading frame with a role that is uncertain. This CDR3 region has 16 residues. The V end was cut by 4 bases, the J end by 3 bases, with 19 bases between. CDR3 DNA: TGCGCCAGCAGTCCGGGGTATCGACTCTTAAACTACGAGCAGTACGTC. Its translation is CASSPGYRLLNYEQYV.

This sequence joins TRBV6-5 and TRBJ1-2; 7 bases agree with TRBD1. V was pared by 6 bases and J by 2 bases, with 9 bases of the junction left unmatched. The CDR3 length is 15 residues. Germline-derived CDR1 and CDR2 are MNHEY and SVGAGI. The CDR3 coding sequence is TGTGCCAGCAGAAGCTCGGGACAGACAAACTATGGCTACACCTTC. Its protein is CASRSSGQTNYGYTF.

The chain recombines TRBV5-1 with TRBJ2-1; 7 bases are shared with TRBD2. Unmatched junction bases numbered 11, after V lost 0 bases and J lost 5 bases. The germline V gene has CDR1 SGHRS and CDR2 YFSETQ. The CDR3 sequence is 17 residues long. The CDR3 DNA reads TGCGCCAGCAGCTTGGCCGAAGGAGGGAGGGTCCACAATGAGCAGTTCTTC. Its protein product is CASSLAEGGRVHNEQFF.

V is TRBV28 and J is TRBJ2-3; 11 nucleotides align to TRBD2. CDR1 MDHEN and CDR2 SYDVKM come from the germline V gene. With 6 bases clipped from V and 7 bases from J, the junction kept 12 bases outside the gene matches. The CDR3 totals 16 residues. The CDR3 nucleotides are TGTGCCAGCAGGACCCCTCGACTAGCGGGAATAAATACGCAGTATTTT. Encoded protein: CASRTPRLAGINTQYF.

In nucleotides, the CDR3 is TGTGCCAGCAGCAAAGGGTGGGGAGGCACAGATACGCAGTATTTT. Translating gives CASSKGWGGTDTQYF. J is TRBJ2-3 and V is TRBV11-3, with D possibly matching TRBD2 (5 bases). Germline V gene sequence: CDR1 SGHNT, CDR2 YENEEA. The CDR3 covers 15 residues. V gave up 5 bases and J gave up 1 base, with 13 bases separating them.

This chain joins TRBV28 and TRBJ2-7, with 10 bases identical to TRBD2. CDR3 length: 15 residues. Germline assignment: CDR1 MDHEN and CDR2 SYDVKM. The trim removed 5 bases at V and 0 bases at J, leaving 4 bases unmatched. The CDR3 region is CASSPGLADSYEQYV. CDR3 coding DNA: TGTGCCAGCAGTCCCGGACTAGCGGACTCCTACGAGCAGTACGTC.

In its sample, this clone was seen once. The chain joins TRBV6-5 to TRBJ2-3; 7 bases are shared with TRBD1. The CDR3 loop spans 13 amino acids. Germline trimming cut 8 bases from V and 5 bases from J; bases unmatched to any gene: 7. From germline, CDR1 is MNHEY and CDR2 SVGAGI. In DNA form, the CDR3 reads TGTGCCAGCTCCCTGACAGGGCTAGATACGCAGTATTTT. Its translation is CASSLTGLDTQYF.

Concerning this clone itself: One end of the junction is discordant with germline, which a read error may explain. This rearrangement joins TRBV3-1 (or the pseudogene TRBV3-2) to TRBJ1-1, with a weak D call TRBD1 (6 bases). The CDR3 runs 13 residues. Germline V CDR1 and CDR2: LGHDT, YNNKEL (reference sequence). The CDR3 loop reads CASSQHTAQTGLF. CDR3 coding DNA: TGTGCCAGCAGCCAACATACCGCCCAGACAGGCCTCTTT.